Here is one T cell receptor beta chain with its context. The record originates from a study of early T cells in non-severe SARS-CoV-2 infection. Losses at the gene ends were 7 bases for V and 2 bases for J; bases not matched to a gene: 5. In germline, CDR1 is SQVTM, CDR2 ANQGSEA. The CDR3 contains 12 residues. TCRdb called the 5' RACE reads again in MiXCR, with one record for every CDR3 protein. Among fewer than 75,000 distinct CDR3 sequences listed, around 19% were seen once. The receptor comes from an adult who was a healthcare worker with PCR-confirmed SARS-CoV-2 infection or an uninfected control (not recorded which). Sample: whole blood, taken at baseline. The chain employs TRBV29-1 and TRBJ2-7; 7 bases match TRBD1. CDR3 loop: CSAGDSTYEQYF. In nucleotides, the CDR3 is TGCAGCGCCGGGGACAGCACCTACGAGCAGTACTTC.